One T cell receptor beta chain is described in this entry. The CDR3 sequence is 14 residues long. The germline gives CDR1 SNHLY, CDR2 FYNNEI. V lost 8 bases and J lost 7; bases outside the gene matches: 9. Per the original methods: Nucleated cell counts were estimated from reference gene primer amplification. The table came from immunoSEQ multiplex PCR; TCRdb's copy has only in-frame clones and leaves some out. V, J and clone size reflect that table, while D and trimming were determined from the DNA. The sample records approximately 100,000 clones, 80% to 90% being singletons. The data derive from a study of blood T cell repertoires in COVID-19. As for the study in general: Acute and convalescent COVID-19 samples came from the United States, Italy and Spain. T cells, B-cell-depleted T cells, or PBMCs supplied cDNA or gDNA.

The sequenced material came from peripheral blood. The TCR originated in a woman in her twenties or thirties with acute or convalescent COVID-19. This sequence joins TRBV2 and TRBJ2-1; 9 positions agree with TRBD1. CDR3 sequence: CASCWTGERNEQFF. The CDR3 DNA is TGTGCCAGCTGTTGGACAGGGGAAAGAAATGAGCAGTTCTTC. The full variable domain, in which reference TRBV2 and TRBJ2-1 provide the parts outside the CDR3, is EPEVTQTPSHQVTQMGQEVILRCVPISNHLYFYWYRQILGQKVEFLVSFYNNEISEKSEIFDDQFSVERPDGSNFTLKIRSTKLEDSAMYFCASCWTGERNEQFFGPGTRLTVL.